Described below is a single T cell receptor beta chain sequence and its context. The data were taken from a study of T-cell reconstitution after alpha-beta-depleted transplantation in children. Unique molecular identifiers were used to barcode this TCRbeta library. TCRdb reprocessed the PCR reads with MiXCR, giving one entry per CDR3 protein. The repertoire holds hundreds of thousands of distinct CDR3 sequences, with roughly 15% as singletons. This clonotype originated in a human donor who donated a stem cell graft to a child with acute myeloid leukemia. This sample comprised PBMCs from the stem cell graft donor, obtained from the stem cell graft.

The chain's CDR3 is CASSRDRAEDTIYF. CDR3 nucleotide sequence: TGTGCCAGCTCACGGGACAGGGCCGAAGACACCATATATTTT. V and J are TRBV18 and TRBJ1-3, with 9 bases that match TRBD1. Germline V CDR1 and CDR2: KGHSH, LQKENI. Trimming removed 4 bases from V and 8 bases from J; junction bases left unmatched: 6. The CDR3 spans 14 residues.